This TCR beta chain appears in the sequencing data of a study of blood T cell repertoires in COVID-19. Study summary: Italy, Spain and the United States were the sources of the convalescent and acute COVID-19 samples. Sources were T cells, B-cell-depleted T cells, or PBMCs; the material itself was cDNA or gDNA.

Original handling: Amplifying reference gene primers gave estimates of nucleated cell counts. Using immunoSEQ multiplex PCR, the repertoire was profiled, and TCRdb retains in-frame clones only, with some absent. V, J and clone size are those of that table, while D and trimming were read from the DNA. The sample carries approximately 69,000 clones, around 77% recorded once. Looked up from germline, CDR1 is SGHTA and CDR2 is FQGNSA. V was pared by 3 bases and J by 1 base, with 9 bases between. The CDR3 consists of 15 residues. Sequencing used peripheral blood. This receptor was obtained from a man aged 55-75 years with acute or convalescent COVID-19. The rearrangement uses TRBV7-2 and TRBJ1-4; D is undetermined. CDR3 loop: CASSFKSLTNEKLFF. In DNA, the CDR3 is TGTGCCAGCAGCTTCAAGAGCCTAACTAATGAAAAACTGTTTTTT.